The 22 T cell receptor beta chains below come from one sample, sequenced in a study of shared clonotypes between healthy human individuals (dated by TCRdb to the early 2020s). The library relied on the immunoSEQ multiplex PCR assay. TCRdb carries this immuneACCESS record with in-frame sequences only. Its versions omit some clonotypes, under half of them owing to an unresolved V gene in the studies checked, with the rest unexplained. The sample table contains about 1.1 million clones; only one count was recorded for around three quarters of them. Together, the top ten hold approximately 0.5% of the sample. Specimen: memory CD4+ T cells from PBMCs. The meaning of the sample's cell subset or site label: CD45RA-negative fraction. These receptors came from a man aged 18 to 29 in good health. Some clones in this sample may be carry-over from other donors' samples.

Turning to this clone: It may be a read error: a sequence one base away is much more abundant. At the DNA level, this CDR3 is encoded by other sequences in the same sample as well. The chain is built from TRBV7-9 and TRBJ1-1, with TRBD1 identical over 10 bases. Germline V lookup: CDR1 SEHNR, CDR2 FQNEAQ (reference sequence). With V trimmed by 3 bases and J by 3 bases, 1 base remained unmatched. The CDR3 extends over 14 amino acids. The CDR3 reads CASSLDRGDTEAFF. In DNA form, the CDR3 reads TGTGCCAGCAGCTTGGACAGGGGGGACACTGAAGCTTTCTTT.

The chain links TRBV7-8 to TRBJ2-3; 7 bases map to TRBD2. Trimming took 2 bases from V and 2 from J; bases not matched to a gene: 13. CDR3 size: 18 residues. Germline V gene data show CDR1 as SGHVS and CDR2 as FQNEAQ. The CDR3 loop is CASSLRSPEGGTTDTQYF. The CDR3 DNA reads as TGTGCCAGCAGCTTAAGGTCACCGGAGGGAGGGACCACAGATACGCAGTATTTT.

This chain uses TRBV20-1 with TRBJ1-4; no definite D call. The CDR3 contains 10 residues. Germline CDR1 reads DFQATT; CDR2 reads SNEGSKA (reference sequence). V lost 5 bases and J 8 bases, leaving 6 bases between the germline ends. CDR3 sequence: CSAWREKLFF. The CDR3 region has the DNA TGCAGTGCTTGGAGGGAAAAACTGTTTTTT.

This clone was observed once. This chain links TRBV7-3 with TRBJ2-3; 7 bases line up with TRBD1. Germline CDR1 and CDR2: SGHTA and FQGTGA. This CDR3 has 15 residues. The V segment lost 2 bases and the J segment 6 bases; nucleotides outside the gene matches: 8. DNA of the CDR3: TGTGCCAGCAGCTTAGGGACAGTCTCTCCGGATACGCAGTATTTT. It yields the protein CASSLGTVSPDTQYF.

The chain is built from TRBV6-1 and TRBJ1-3; D is possibly TRBD1 (5 bases). The CDR3 is 15 residues long. The germline V gene has CDR1 MNHNS and CDR2 SASEGT. The V end lost 2 bases, the J end lost 8 bases, and 16 bases lay between the germline ends. The CDR3, as DNA: TGTGCCAGCAGTGAAAGTTGGGACTTCGGATACACCATATATTTT. Protein product: CASSESWDFGYTIYF.

V gene TRBV7-8 combines with J gene TRBJ2-5; 13 positions match TRBD2. After removal of 5 bases from V and 7 bases from J, the junction contained 7 bases not matched to a gene. This CDR3 is 15 amino acids long. CDR1 is SGHVS and CDR2 is FQNEAQ in the germline V gene. The CDR3 coding sequence is TGTGCCAGCAGCCTACTAGCGGGAGGGGGTGCGACCCAGTACTTC. This encodes CASSLLAGGGATQYF.

The rearrangement joins TRBV7-9 to TRBJ2-1, with D possibly TRBD1 on 6 matching bases. The length of the CDR3 is 16 residues. Trimming removed 8 bases from V and 4 bases from J, with 21 bases in between. Germline loops: CDR1 SEHNR, CDR2 FQNEAQ (reference sequence). This CDR3 reads CASRSIQGPHYNEQFF. DNA for the CDR3: TGTGCCAGCCGGTCTATACAGGGTCCCCATTACAATGAGCAGTTCTTC.

For this clone: The junction shows a germline mismatch at one end, possibly a read error. The rearrangement links TRBV2 to TRBJ2-5, with TRBD1 matching 12 bases. The CDR3 runs 15 residues. Germline lookup yields CDR1 SNHLY and CDR2 FYNNEI. CDR3 sequence reads: CASSEVAGTGGAEHF. The CDR3 DNA reads as TGTGCCAGCAGTGAAGTAGCCGGGACAGGGGGCGCGGAACACTTC.

This clone was counted a single time. The V call is TRBV7-9, the J call TRBJ2-1, with D perhaps being TRBD1 or TRBD2 (5 bases each). Germline CDR1 is SEHNR and CDR2 is FQNEAQ (reference sequence). V was pared by 7 bases and J by 5 bases, with 18 bases between. This CDR3 has 15 amino acids. CDR3 nucleotides: TGTGCCAGCACCCCGGCGAGGGGAGAGAACAATGAGCAGTTCTTC. Translating it yields CASTPARGENNEQFF.

The V and J genes are TRBV28 and TRBJ1-5; D may be TRBD1 (5 bases). Germline loops: CDR1 MDHEN, CDR2 SYDVKM. Trimming took off 8 bases at V and 4 bases at J, with 21 bases between the two ends. The CDR3 contains 16 residues. As DNA, the CDR3 is TGTGCCAGCGGAACAAAGGGGAGGGGAGGGAATCAGCCCCAGCATTTT. It encodes CASGTKGRGGNQPQHF.

CDR3 sequence reads: CASSPDQQGSTEAFF. DNA of the CDR3: TGTGCCAGCTCACCAGATCAGCAGGGGAGCACTGAAGCTTTCTTT. The J gene is TRBJ1-1, the V gene TRBV18, with D perhaps TRBD1 (6 bases). Germline CDR1 reads KGHSH; CDR2 reads LQKENI. This CDR3 has 15 amino acids. V lost 2 bases and J lost 4, with 14 bases in between.

V is TRBV7-3 and J is TRBJ2-1, with 8 bases aligning to TRBD2. This CDR3 spans 14 amino acids. With 2 bases clipped from V and 12 bases from J, the junction kept 9 bases outside the gene matches. Germline values: CDR1 SGHTA, CDR2 FQGTGA. CDR3 protein: CASSLGTRDRGQFF. The DNA of the CDR3 is TGTGCCAGCAGCTTAGGGACTAGGGATCGTGGGCAGTTCTTC.

The gene calls are TRBV18 and TRBJ2-1; D call uncertain. Trimming shortened V by 4 bases and J by 6 bases, and 10 bases separated the two germline ends. CDR3 length: 13 residues. Germline V CDR1 and CDR2: KGHSH, LQKENI. The CDR3 loop is CASSLRSGNEQFF. The CDR3 DNA is TGTGCCAGCTCACTCCGGTCGGGCAATGAGCAGTTCTTC.

The chain employs TRBV5-8 and TRBJ1-5; D possibly corresponds to TRBD1 (5 bases). CDR1 is SGHTS, CDR2 YDEGEE, per germline. The CDR3 length is 15 residues. V lost 2 bases and J lost 1, with 10 bases in between. The CDR3 bases are TGTGCCAGCAGCTTTGGGGGAGTAAGCAATCAGCCCCAGCATTTT. This sequence encodes CASSFGGVSNQPQHF. Complete variable domain (other parts from reference TRBV5-8 and TRBJ1-5): EAGVTQSPTHLIKTRGQQATLRCSPISGHTSVYWYQQALGLGLQFLLWYDEGEERNRGNFPPRFSGRQFPNYSSELNVNALELEDSALYLCASSFGGVSNQPQHFGDGTRLSIL.

V and J are TRBV9 and TRBJ1-1, with D perhaps TRBD1 (6 bases). V lost 4 bases, J lost 4 bases, and 14 bases lay in between. Germline-derived CDR1 and CDR2 are SGDLS and YYNGEE. The CDR3 runs 14 residues. The CDR3 DNA reads as TGTGCCAGCAGCTACAACAGGGAGGCCACTGAAGCTTTCTTT. Protein sequence: CASSYNREATEAFF.

CDR3 coding DNA: TGCGCCAGCAGCCAGGGATGGGGGACAGATACGCAGTATTTT. It translates to CASSQGWGTDTQYF. The rearrangement joins TRBV4-1 to TRBJ2-3, with D tentatively TRBD1 or TRBD2 (5 bases each). Germline V gives CDR1 MGHRA, CDR2 YSYEKL. V was trimmed by 3 bases and J by 3 bases, leaving 10 bases between them. The CDR3 has 14 residues.

This clone was found many times. The rearrangement joins TRBV27 to TRBJ2-5; D is ambiguous. Deletions cut 3 bases from V and 4 bases from J, with 15 bases between. Germline values: CDR1 MNHEY, CDR2 SMNVEV (reference sequence). This CDR3 spans 15 amino acids. Written as DNA, the CDR3 is TGTGCCAGCAGTTTTTACGTGGGCAGGACAGAGACCCAGTACTTC. Encoded protein: CASSFYVGRTETQYF.

V gene TRBV7-9 combines with J gene TRBJ2-7; unclear D gene. The germline V gene encodes CDR1 SEHNR and CDR2 FQNEAQ (reference sequence). CDR3 length: 14 amino acids. Between the trimmed V and J ends, which lost 5 bases and 1 base, there was a span of 12 bases. CDR3 nucleotides: TGTGCCAGCAGCGCCCTTCGGGTGTCCTACGAGCAGTACTTC. Translating it yields CASSALRVSYEQYF.

This clone was counted at least ten times. This chain's CDR3 is CASSSYGQGADTQYF. In nucleotides, the CDR3 is TGTGCCAGCAGTTCCTACGGACAGGGGGCCGATACGCAGTATTTT. The J gene is TRBJ2-3, the V gene TRBV2; 11 bases agree with TRBD1. V shed 5 bases and J 6 bases; nucleotides not matched to a gene: 7. The CDR3 runs to 15 residues. Germline CDR1 is SNHLY and CDR2 is FYNNEI.

This clone has more than one count but fewer than ten. The chain employs TRBV27 and TRBJ2-7; 11 bases are shared with TRBD1. V lost 7 bases and J lost 1; bases outside the gene matches: 3. The germline gives CDR1 MNHEY, CDR2 SMNVEV (reference sequence). This CDR3 is 14 amino acids long. The CDR3 is CASKGTGGSYEQYF. The CDR3, as DNA: TGTGCCAGCAAGGGGACAGGGGGTTCCTACGAGCAGTACTTC.

This clone was counted many times. This sequence joins TRBV28 and TRBJ1-2; D perhaps matches TRBD1 (6 bases). This CDR3 is built from 13 residues. The ends were cut back, 8 bases at V and 5 bases at J, with 15 bases in the middle. The germline CDR1 and CDR2 sequences are MDHEN and SYDVKM. The CDR3 nucleotides are TGTGCCAGCTCGGTCGGACAGATATATGGCTACACCTTC. Translation gives CASSVGQIYGYTF.

This clone was recorded once. The V and J genes are TRBV5-1 and TRBJ2-1, with 10 nucleotides matching TRBD2. CDR1 SGHRS and CDR2 YFSETQ come from the germline V gene. The CDR3 runs to 17 residues. With 2 bases clipped from V and 4 bases from J, the junction kept 9 bases outside the gene matches. CDR3 coding DNA: TGCGCCAGCAGCTTAACGGGAGCGGGAGGGAGGTACAATGAGCAGTTCTTC. This gives the protein CASSLTGAGGRYNEQFF.